The 13 T cell receptor beta chains presented below share a single source sample, sequenced in a study of shared clonotypes between healthy human individuals. Using immunoSEQ multiplex PCR, the repertoire was profiled, and TCRdb retains in-frame clones only, with some absent. The data contain over a million clones, approximately 96% of them singletons. Sequencing was performed on naive CD4+ T cells sorted from blood. Subset noted: CD45RA+ positively selected. These receptors originate from a man aged 30 to 39 in good health.

The rearrangement joins TRBV5-6 to TRBJ1-4, with unresolved D. The CDR3 is 15 residues long. Trimming took off 4 bases at V and 7 bases at J, with 17 bases between the two ends. Per germline, CDR1 SGHDT and CDR2 YYEEEE. The CDR3 sequence: CASSPSWASGEKLFF. CDR3 sequence (DNA): TGTGCCAGCAGCCCATCGTGGGCATCTGGTGAAAAACTGTTTTTT.

V gene TRBV6-6 combines with J gene TRBJ2-3, with D hard to call. V was pared by 6 bases and J by 2 bases, with 6 bases between. CDR1 is MNHNY, CDR2 SVGAGI, per germline (reference sequence). The CDR3 runs to 12 residues. The CDR3 protein is CASSSYTDTQYF. CDR3 coding DNA: TGTGCCAGCAGCTCGTACACAGATACGCAGTATTTT.

The V and J genes are TRBV18 and TRBJ1-2, with 8 bases identical to TRBD1. The CDR3 is 14 residues long. Unmatched junction bases numbered 8, after V lost 6 bases and J lost 5 bases. Germline V gives CDR1 KGHSH, CDR2 LQKENI. The CDR3 protein is CASSNQGAMYGYTF. CDR3 sequence (DNA): TGTGCCAGCTCCAACCAGGGGGCTATGTATGGCTACACCTTC.

V usage is TRBV5-8 and J usage is TRBJ2-5, with D maybe TRBD2 (7 bases). Germline V lookup: CDR1 SGHTS, CDR2 YDEGEE. CDR3 length equals 14 residues. CDR3 bases: TGTGCAGATGGGAGGGGGAATAATCGAGAGACCCAGTACTTC. Protein: CADGRGNNRETQYF.

This sequence joins TRBV19 and TRBJ1-5; TRBD1 agrees at 7 bases. The V and J ends lost 5 bases and 6 bases, in that order; junction bases with no gene match: 7. CDR1 and CDR2 (germline): LNHDA, SQIVND (reference sequence). The CDR3 has 14 residues. CDR3 in DNA: TGTGCCAGTAGTCGGGCAGGGGGAGGTCAGCCCCAGCATTTT. It specifies CASSRAGGGQPQHF. The variable domain in full, with the rest retrieved from reference TRBV19 and TRBJ1-5, is DGGITQSPKYLFRKEGQNVTLSCEQNLNHDAMYWYRQDPGQGLRLIYYSQIVNDFQKGDIAEGYSVSREKKESFPLTVTSAQKNPTAFYLCASSRAGGGQPQHFGDGTRLSIL.

Remarks on this clone: The same CDR3 arises from other DNA sequences in this sample as well. This CDR3 reads CASSPLGQGAYEQYF. In DNA, the CDR3 is TGTGCCAGCTCACCACTCGGACAGGGGGCCTACGAGCAGTACTTC. V usage is TRBV18 and J usage is TRBJ2-7; TRBD1 aligns across 10 bases. Germline CDR1 KGHSH, CDR2 LQKENI. CDR3 size: 15 residues. The ends lost 1 base at V and 2 bases at J; junction bases unmatched: 2.

The J gene is TRBJ1-1, the V gene TRBV5-5; 10 bases align to TRBD1. Germline V gives CDR1 SGHKS, CDR2 YYEKEE (reference sequence). J was trimmed by 4 bases and V by 4 bases; bases with no gene match: 7. The length of the CDR3 is 15 residues. For the CDR3, the DNA is TGTGCCAGCAGCAAAGGGACAGGGGCGGGCACTGAAGCTTTCTTT. This codes for CASSKGTGAGTEAFF.

The rearrangement links TRBV18 to TRBJ2-1, with D maybe TRBD2 (5 bases). The V gene's germline CDR1 is KGHSH and CDR2 LQKENI. V was cut by 6 bases and J by 8 bases, with 14 bases left in between. This CDR3 has 13 residues. CDR3 amino acids: CASSPGTRDEQFF. CDR3 nucleotide sequence: TGTGCCAGCTCGCCGGGAACTCGGGATGAGCAGTTCTTC.

Notes on this clone: The same CDR3 can be traced to other DNA sequences in this sample. This chain connects TRBV18 to TRBJ2-1; 8 bases line up with TRBD2. CDR3 length: 14 residues. V dropped 1 base and J dropped 6; count of bases not matched to a gene: 2. Germline-derived CDR1 and CDR2 are KGHSH and LQKENI. The CDR3 loop is CASSPLAGGNEQFF. The DNA for the CDR3 is TGTGCCAGCTCACCACTCGCGGGAGGCAATGAGCAGTTCTTC. The full variable domain, with the rest looked up from reference TRBV18 and TRBJ2-1, is NAGVMQNPRHLVRRRGQEARLRCSPMKGHSHVYWYRQLPEEGLKFMVYLQKENIIDESGMPKERFSAEFPKEGPSILRIQQVVRGDSAAYFCASSPLAGGNEQFFGPGTRLTVL.

The chain uses TRBV27 and TRBJ2-1, with 8 bases identical to TRBD1. The CDR3 spans 15 residues. CDR1 is MNHEY, CDR2 SMNVEV, per germline (reference sequence). V gave up 5 bases and J gave up 5 bases; unmatched junction bases: 8. In nucleotides, the CDR3 is TGTGCCAGCAGTCGCCGACAGGGGATTAACAATGAGCAGTTCTTC. Protein: CASSRRQGINNEQFF.

CDR3 protein: CASSEVAGEAFF. The DNA for the CDR3 is TGTGCCAGCAGTGAAGTCGCTGGTGAAGCTTTCTTT. The chain carries TRBV6-1 and TRBJ1-1; D is undetermined. CDR3 length: 12 amino acids. V lost 1 base to trimming and J lost 7 bases, with 7 bases between them. CDR1 and CDR2 from the germline V gene are MNHNS and SASEGT.

This chain links TRBV7-9 with TRBJ1-1, with D uncertain. Between the trimmed V and J ends, which lost 5 bases and 0 bases, there was a span of 7 bases. The CDR3 extends over 13 amino acids. Per the germline V gene, CDR1 is SEHNR and CDR2 is FQNEAQ (reference sequence). Here the CDR3 reads CASSGHMNTEAFF. DNA for the CDR3: TGTGCCAGCAGCGGCCATATGAACACTGAAGCTTTCTTT.

V usage is TRBV14 and J usage is TRBJ2-7, with TRBD1 matching over 10 bases. V shed 4 bases, J shed 4 bases, and the junction held 10 bases outside the gene matches. Germline V gives CDR1 SGHDN, CDR2 FVKESK. The CDR3 consists of 16 residues. CDR3 protein: CASSLTPGQGRYEQYF. The DNA of the CDR3 is TGTGCCAGCAGCCTGACCCCGGGACAGGGGAGGTACGAGCAGTACTTC.